One sample yielded the 17 T cell receptor beta chains listed below, sequenced in a study of cytomegalovirus exposure and HLA in healthy donors. The PCR was carried out with 60 Vbeta primers and 13 Jbeta primers. Method: immunoSEQ multiplex PCR; TCRdb's copy keeps in-frame clones and lacks some. The table has 130,000 to 150,000 clones, over 60% seen once; the top ten hold approximately 6.3%. The sequenced material came from PBMCs. These receptors were taken from a man between 40 and 49 years old in good health and CMV-seropositive.

This chain links TRBV5-4 with TRBJ2-6; 16 nucleotides match TRBD2. Germline CDR1 reads SGHNT; CDR2 reads YYREEE (reference sequence). Losses at the gene ends were 8 bases for V and 4 bases for J; bases not matched to a gene: 6. The CDR3 runs to 17 residues. The CDR3 spells CASGGTSGRAGANVLTF. The CDR3 DNA reads TGTGCCAGTGGCGGGACTAGCGGGAGGGCCGGGGCCAACGTCCTGACTTTC.

This chain joins TRBV5-1 and TRBJ1-2; TRBD1 matches at 10 bases. V was pared by 6 bases and J by 3 bases, with 5 bases of the junction left unmatched. Germline V gives CDR1 SGHRS, CDR2 YFSETQ. The CDR3 spans 14 residues. The CDR3 DNA sequence: TGCGCCAGCACGCCGACAGGGGGCTACTATGGCTACACCTTC. It is translated as CASTPTGGYYGYTF.

The chain recombines TRBV2 with TRBJ2-3; weak D call: TRBD2 (6 bases). V lost 7 bases and J 14 bases, leaving 16 bases between the germline ends. This CDR3 region has 11 residues. The V gene's germline CDR1 is SNHLY and CDR2 FYNNEI. Written as DNA, the CDR3 is TGTGCCAGCACCGGGATACTAGCCCTGTATTTT. This translates into CASTGILALYF.

This chain links TRBV7-9 with TRBJ2-2; 9 nucleotides align to TRBD2. V lost 6 bases to trimming and J lost 7 bases; unmatched junction nucleotides: 6. CDR1 SEHNR and CDR2 FQNEAQ come from the germline V gene (reference sequence). The length of the CDR3 is 14 residues. The CDR3 nucleotides read TGTGCCAGCAGTCTCGTAGCGGGAGTCGGGGAGCTGTTTTTT. This encodes CASSLVAGVGELFF. The full variable domain, in which reference TRBV7-9 and TRBJ2-2 provide the parts outside the CDR3, is DTGVSQNPRHKITKRGQNVTFRCDPISEHNRLYWYRQTLGQGPEFLTYFQNEAQLEKSRLLSDRFSAERPKGSFSTLEIQRTEQGDSAMYLCASSLVAGVGELFFGEGSRLTVL.

The V gene is TRBV10-2, the J gene TRBJ2-5; 9 bases are a match to TRBD2. Germline lookup yields CDR1 WSHSY and CDR2 SAAADI. The CDR3 sequence is 16 residues long. V lost 3 bases and J lost 5; bases outside the gene matches: 10. CDR3 protein: CASSDGGGGADETQYF. The CDR3 region has the DNA TGCGCCAGCAGTGATGGGGGCGGGGGGGCGGATGAGACCCAGTACTTC.

This clone was found once. V and J are TRBV11-3 and TRBJ2-5, with 8 positions matching TRBD2. The CDR3 runs 17 residues. Looked up from germline, CDR1 is SGHNT and CDR2 is YENEEA. J was trimmed by 4 bases and V by 5 bases; bases with no gene match: 15. CDR3: CASSAPGAGGIGETQYF. In nucleotides, the CDR3 is TGTGCCAGCAGCGCGCCGGGGGCGGGAGGTATAGGAGAGACCCAGTACTTC.

J is TRBJ2-3 and V is TRBV5-6, with 7 nucleotides matching TRBD2. This CDR3 has 14 residues. The germline V gene has CDR1 SGHDT and CDR2 YYEEEE. The trim removed 3 bases at V and 3 bases at J, leaving 4 bases unmatched. Here the CDR3 reads CASSYQAGTDTQYF. CDR3 coding DNA: TGTGCCAGCAGCTACCAAGCGGGGACAGATACGCAGTATTTT.

This clone came up once. CDR3 in DNA: TGCGCCAGCAGCTTCGGACAGGGTTACTACGAGCAGTACTTC. Translating it yields CASSFGQGYYEQYF. The V gene is TRBV5-1, the J gene TRBJ2-7; TRBD1 matches 8 bases. Germline V gene lookup returns CDR1 SGHRS and CDR2 YFSETQ. This CDR3 is built from 14 residues. V trimming: 2 bases; J trimming: 3 bases; junction bases outside the gene matches: 4.

This chain joins TRBV5-1 and TRBJ2-3; a weak D match, TRBD1 (5 bases). The CDR3 consists of 15 residues. V was pared by 1 base and J by 5 bases, with 14 bases between. Germline lookup yields CDR1 SGHRS and CDR2 YFSETQ. CDR3 loop: CASSLTAGRLDTQYF. As DNA, the CDR3 is TGCGCCAGCAGCTTGACGGCAGGGCGGCTAGATACGCAGTATTTT.

The chain uses TRBV6-5 and TRBJ2-5; the D gene is possibly TRBD1 (7 bases). TRBJ2-7 matches the DNA end more closely, so the J call is doubtful. The CDR3 length is 14 residues. Germline assignment: CDR1 MNHEY and CDR2 SVGAGI. The CDR3 DNA sequence: TGTGCCAGCAGCTCAACAGGGGACTTCTACGAGCAGTACTTC. This codes for CASSSTGDFYEQYF.

The CDR3, as DNA: TGTGCCAGCAGTTTGTACAGGGGTTACTATAGCAATCAGCCCCAGCATTTT. Amino acids: CASSLYRGYYSNQPQHF. The rearrangement links TRBV28 to TRBJ1-5; TRBD1 aligns across 7 bases. The germline gives CDR1 MDHEN, CDR2 SYDVKM. V was clipped by 3 bases and J by 0 bases; unmatched bases: 8. The CDR3 consists of 17 residues.

The J gene is TRBJ1-3, the V gene TRBV7-9; TRBD1 agrees at 8 bases. Per germline, CDR1 SEHNR and CDR2 FQNEAQ (reference sequence). V gave up 0 bases and J gave up 2 bases; unmatched junction bases: 9. The CDR3 is 18 amino acids. CDR3 protein: CASSLAPRRQGTGNTIYF. In DNA, the CDR3 is TGTGCCAGCAGCTTAGCCCCACGTAGACAGGGGACTGGAAACACCATATATTTT.

The chain joins TRBV6-5 to TRBJ1-4; 9 positions match TRBD1. The CDR3 sequence is 14 residues long. The germline V gene has CDR1 MNHEY and CDR2 SVGAGI. J was trimmed by 8 bases and V by 6 bases; bases with no gene match: 7. This CDR3 is CASSLRQGVEKLFF. The CDR3 bases are TGTGCCAGCAGCCTTCGACAGGGGGTGGAAAAACTGTTTTTT.

This CDR3 reads CASSGLREFDNEQFF. As DNA, the CDR3 is TGTGCCAGCAGTGGTCTGAGGGAGTTTGACAATGAGCAGTTCTTC. The chain is built from TRBV6-5 and TRBJ2-1; D may be TRBD2 (5 bases). This CDR3 contains 15 residues. V was cut by 5 bases and J by 5 bases, with 16 bases left in between. Germline CDR1 is MNHEY and CDR2 is SVGAGI.

V and J are TRBV5-4 and TRBJ2-3; 9 bases agree with TRBD2. CDR3 size: 16 residues. V shed 0 bases, J shed 4 bases, and the junction held 6 bases outside the gene matches. Germline values: CDR1 SGHNT, CDR2 YYREEE (reference sequence). The CDR3 here is CASSLGAGGMADTQYF. As DNA, the CDR3 is TGTGCCAGCAGCTTGGGGGCGGGGGGGATGGCAGATACGCAGTATTTT.

This chain uses TRBV7-8 with TRBJ2-7; 8 bases are a match to TRBD2. With 5 bases clipped from V and 3 bases from J, the junction kept 15 bases outside the gene matches. This CDR3 contains 17 residues. Per germline, CDR1 SGHVS and CDR2 FQNEAQ. The CDR3 DNA is TGTGCCAGCAGCCCCCTCGGGAGGGGCACTAGTTACTACGAGCAGTACTTC. It codes for CASSPLGRGTSYYEQYF.

The chain recombines TRBV4-3 with TRBJ1-6; unclear D gene. There are 15 residues in the CDR3. The V gene's germline CDR1 is LGHNA and CDR2 YSLEER. The germline V and J ends were trimmed by 6 bases and 6 bases, with 15 bases remaining between them. CDR3: CASSQTVNVNSPLHF. The DNA for the CDR3 is TGCGCCAGCAGTCAAACGGTTAATGTTAATTCACCCCTCCACTTT.